This T cell receptor beta chain was profiled in a study of metastatic and nonmetastatic thyroid tumors. The wider study: Where malignant and benign thyroid patients were concerned, repertoires were compared across blood and tumor or nodule tissue. Study outcomes and limitations: Patients with malignant thyroid tumors reportedly had significantly higher TCR beta diversity than those with benign nodules, in blood and tumor.

Points on this clone: Its cognate antigen is unknown.

Patients were all untreated before their thyroid surgery. Deletions cut 3 bases from V and 0 bases from J, with 9 bases between. Germline V gene data show CDR1 as SGHRS and CDR2 as YFSETQ. The CDR3 length is 14 residues. Authors' data handling: Differences in CDR3 between clinicopathological groups were drawn on to build a classifier intended to discriminate distant-metastatic papillary thyroid cancer patients. TCRdb called clones again from the PCR reads with MiXCR. The V and J calls were not made by the authors but by TCRdb's processing. This table has under 40,000 clones, roughly a sixth appearing once.

Sequenced sample: blood. The sequence came from a male donor with papillary thyroid cancer or a benign thyroid nodule (not recorded which). Some clones in this sample may be carry-over from other donors' samples. The chain employs TRBV5-1 and TRBJ1-2, with D tentatively TRBD1 (5 bases). CDR3 protein: CASSSTEANYGYTF. The CDR3 coding sequence is TGCGCCAGCAGCTCGACAGAAGCTAACTATGGCTACACCTTC.